These 27 T cell receptor beta chains were sequenced from one sample in a study of T-cell reconstitution after alpha-beta-depleted transplantation in children. Preparing the TCRbeta library involved the use of unique molecular identifiers. Via MiXCR, TCRdb re-called the PCR reads, giving one row per CDR3 protein. Seen here are over 300,000 distinct CDR3 sequences, around a tenth observed once, and the top ten hold around 2.4%. Material: PBMCs from the stem cell graft donor, obtained from the stem cell graft. These receptor sequences come from a human donor who donated a stem cell graft to a child with acute lymphoblastic leukemia.

The rearrangement links TRBV15 to TRBJ2-3, with 8 bases identical to TRBD1. The germline V gene encodes CDR1 LNHNV and CDR2 YYDKDF (reference sequence). J gave up 1 base and V 2 bases, and 8 bases lay outside the gene matches. CDR3 size: 17 residues. CDR3 in amino acids: CATSRMWGQEGTDTQYF. Here the CDR3 DNA reads TGTGCCACCAGCAGAATGTGGGGACAGGAGGGCACAGATACGCAGTATTTT.

The genes are TRBV20-1 and TRBJ2-7, with D possibly TRBD1 on 5 matching bases. Between the trimmed V and J ends, which lost 6 bases and 1 base, there was a span of 19 bases. This CDR3 is built from 15 residues. Looked up from germline, CDR1 is DFQATT and CDR2 is SNEGSKA (reference sequence). CDR3 in DNA: TGCAGTGCCATGGGGCCCGAACGGAGTTCCTACGAGCAGTACTTC. Protein: CSAMGPERSSYEQYF.

A few counts support this clonotype. This chain connects TRBV6-1 to TRBJ2-1, with 8 nucleotides matching TRBD2. There are 18 residues in the CDR3. Germline-derived CDR1 and CDR2 are MNHNS and SASEGT. The ends lost 4 bases at V and 2 bases at J; junction bases unmatched: 13. CDR3 DNA sequence: TGTGCCAGCAGTGTATCATTGCAGCGGGGGACCACCTACAATGAGCAGTTCTTC. This codes for CASSVSLQRGTTYNEQFF.

The V call is TRBV28, the J call TRBJ1-3, with a weak D call TRBD1 (5 bases). Trimming removed 6 bases at V and 2 bases at J, with 17 bases between. This CDR3 has 16 amino acids. In germline, CDR1 is MDHEN, CDR2 SYDVKM. As DNA, the CDR3 is TGTGCCAGCAGCACCCCGGCGACAGCCCCTGGAAACACCATATATTTT. Translating it yields CASSTPATAPGNTIYF. The full variable domain, with the rest looked up from reference TRBV28 and TRBJ1-3, is DVKVTQSSRYLVKRTGEKVFLECVQDMDHENMFWYRQDPGLGLRLIYFSYDVKMKEKGDIPEGYSVSREKKERFSLILESASTNQTSMYLCASSTPATAPGNTIYFGEGSWLTVV.

The chain joins TRBV6-5 to TRBJ2-7; D possibly corresponds to TRBD1 (5 bases). This CDR3 has 16 amino acids. The V end lost 4 bases, the J end lost 5 bases, and 21 bases lay between the germline ends. Germline CDR1 reads MNHEY; CDR2 reads SVGAGI. The CDR3 region has the DNA TGTGCCAGCAGTTTCCGCACGCCGGGCCCCAGGGACGAGCAGTACTTC. Its translation is CASSFRTPGPRDEQYF.

This clonotype has a handful of counts. CDR3 in DNA: TGTGCCGGTTCACTAGGGGGCATCGGGAATGAGCAGTTCTTC. This encodes CAGSLGGIGNEQFF. V gene TRBV9 combines with J gene TRBJ2-1, with 7 positions matching TRBD1. CDR3 size: 14 residues. The junction had 14 bases not matched to a gene; V was cut back by 10 bases and J by 7 bases. Germline CDR1 reads SGDLS; CDR2 reads YYNGEE.

The rearrangement uses TRBV5-1 and TRBJ2-7; D is perhaps TRBD1 or TRBD2 (5 bases each). The CDR3 contains 13 residues. The V end was cut by 5 bases, the J end by 2 bases, with 11 bases between. Germline assignment: CDR1 SGHRS and CDR2 YFSETQ. The CDR3 nucleotides are TGCGCCAGCAGAAAAGGGGAGACCTACGAGCAGTACTTC. Translating it yields CASRKGETYEQYF.

In this sample, this clonotype turned up a few times. This chain joins TRBV5-1 and TRBJ2-2; no definite D call. Trimming pared 0 bases from V and 6 bases from J, leaving 9 bases between. This CDR3 contains 14 residues. Germline V CDR1 and CDR2: SGHRS, YFSETQ. CDR3 region: CASSLDPSAGELFF. DNA of the CDR3: TGCGCCAGCAGCTTGGATCCCTCGGCCGGGGAGCTGTTTTTT.

This clonotype was counted at least ten times. The genes are TRBV6-1 and TRBJ1-1; weak D call: TRBD1 (5 bases). Per germline, CDR1 MNHNS and CDR2 SASEGT. The germline V and J ends were trimmed by 7 bases and 3 bases, with 18 bases remaining between them. CDR3 length: 15 amino acids. CDR3 sequence: CASTNEWGTDTEAFF. Here the CDR3 DNA reads TGTGCCAGCACCAACGAGTGGGGCACGGACACTGAAGCTTTCTTT.

This clonotype was counted between two and nine times. J is TRBJ2-1 and V is TRBV5-6; 10 positions agree with TRBD2. CDR3 length: 15 amino acids. The germline CDR1 and CDR2 sequences are SGHDT and YYEEEE. After removal of 2 bases from V and 6 bases from J, the junction contained 5 bases not matched to a gene. The CDR3 DNA follows: TGTGCCAGCAGCTTTAGGCTAGCGGGAGCCAATGAGCAGTTCTTC. It yields the protein CASSFRLAGANEQFF.

This rearrangement joins TRBV7-9 to TRBJ1-6, with a tentative D call TRBD1 (5 bases). CDR3 length equals 14 residues. The ends were cut back, 1 base at V and 10 bases at J, with 11 bases in the middle. CDR1 and CDR2 (germline): SEHNR, FQNEAQ (reference sequence). CDR3 coding DNA: TGTGCCAGCAGCTTAGTTCAGGGCGCGTCACCCCTCCACTTT. Translating it yields CASSLVQGASPLHF.

This clonotype has more than one count but fewer than ten. The rearrangement uses TRBV28 and TRBJ1-6; D perhaps matches TRBD1 (5 bases). This CDR3 comprises 15 residues. The germline V and J ends were trimmed by 6 bases and 15 bases, with 24 bases remaining between them. Per germline, CDR1 MDHEN and CDR2 SYDVKM. CDR3: CASSPQQAYTLHLHF. CDR3 sequence (DNA): TGTGCCAGCAGCCCTCAACAGGCTTACACGTTACACCTCCACTTT. The full variable domain, with the rest looked up from reference TRBV28 and TRBJ1-6, is DVKVTQSSRYLVKRTGEKVFLECVQDMDHENMFWYRQDPGLGLRLIYFSYDVKMKEKGDIPEGYSVSREKKERFSLILESASTNQTSMYLCASSPQQAYTLHLHFGNGTRLTVT.

V and J are TRBV4-1 and TRBJ2-2; D remains unclear. With 0 bases removed from V and 0 bases from J, the gap between germline ends came to 11 bases. CDR1 and CDR2 (germline): MGHRA, YSYEKL. The CDR3 is 17 residues long. The DNA for the CDR3 is TGCGCCAGCAGCCAAGATTTTGGCGCCGCGAACACCGGGGAGCTGTTTTTT. This translates into CASSQDFGAANTGELFF.

This clonotype was recorded many times. V and J are TRBV7-2 and TRBJ1-2; TRBD1 aligns across 10 bases. This CDR3 is built from 15 residues. Germline CDR1 reads SGHTA; CDR2 reads FQGNSA. V lost 0 bases to trimming and J lost 4 bases; unmatched junction nucleotides: 2. CDR3: CASSLADRGGYGYTF. CDR3 nucleotide sequence: TGTGCCAGCAGCTTAGCGGACAGGGGGGGCTATGGCTACACCTTC.

This clonotype appeared a few times. V usage is TRBV18 and J usage is TRBJ1-6, with 7 bases matching TRBD1. The V segment lost 1 base and the J segment 8 bases; nucleotides outside the gene matches: 11. The CDR3 consists of 17 residues. Germline CDR1 KGHSH, CDR2 LQKENI. The CDR3 nucleotides are TGTGCCAGCTCACCACGGGACAGAAGGGGGGCCTATTCACCCCTCCACTTT. This encodes CASSPRDRRGAYSPLHF.

This clonotype was detected many times. The rearrangement uses TRBV4-3 and TRBJ1-2, with TRBD1 identical over 8 bases. The CDR3 consists of 19 residues. Germline CDR1 is LGHNA and CDR2 is YSLEER. The trim removed 1 base at V and 4 bases at J, leaving 17 bases unmatched. CDR3 DNA: TGCGCCAGCAGCCAAGGAGGGACAGGCCTTGGAAGAGGTTTCTATGGCTACACCTTC. It translates to CASSQGGTGLGRGFYGYTF.

This clonotype was detected a few times. The rearrangement uses TRBV6-5 and TRBJ2-7; possibly TRBD1 for D (6 bases). The V end was cut by 2 bases, the J end by 0 bases, with 20 bases between. The CDR3 has 18 residues. Germline CDR1 and CDR2: MNHEY and SVGAGI. CDR3 loop: CASSYKPPRTAHSYEQYF. The CDR3 bases are TGTGCCAGCAGTTACAAACCCCCTAGGACAGCCCACTCCTACGAGCAGTACTTC.

The chain has TRBV4-1 and TRBJ2-3; no clear D. The CDR3 spans 15 residues. V was shortened by 0 bases and J by 4 bases, with 11 bases between the two germline ends. Germline CDR1 reads MGHRA; CDR2 reads YSYEKL. CDR3 in amino acids: CASSQDAIPSDTQYF. CDR3 bases: TGCGCCAGCAGCCAAGATGCAATCCCTTCAGATACGCAGTATTTT.

The rearrangement uses TRBV12-3 or TRBV12-4 and TRBJ2-7; 7 nucleotides align to TRBD2. CDR3 length: 14 residues. V lost 4 bases to trimming and J lost 4 bases; unmatched junction nucleotides: 7. CDR3 protein: CASSSSGAIYEQYF. CDR3 DNA: TGTGCCAGCAGTTCCAGCGGGGCAATATACGAGCAGTACTTC.

This clonotype was found many times. The rearrangement joins TRBV5-1 to TRBJ2-5, with D uncertain. This CDR3 region has 14 residues. Between the trimmed V and J ends, which lost 7 bases and 1 base, there was a span of 14 bases. Germline V gene sequence: CDR1 SGHRS, CDR2 YFSETQ. The CDR3 sequence: CASGPPGAQETQYF. In DNA form, the CDR3 reads TGCGCCAGCGGGCCTCCAGGCGCCCAAGAGACCCAGTACTTC.

V and J are TRBV7-6 and TRBJ2-2; TRBD1 is a possible D gene (6 bases). This CDR3 has 15 amino acids. Germline V gene lookup returns CDR1 SGHVS and CDR2 FNYEAQ. Trimming took 2 bases from V and 4 from J, leaving 11 bases between them. CDR3 amino acids: CASSLLQGSTGELFF. The CDR3 DNA reads TGTGCCAGCAGCTTATTACAGGGTAGCACCGGGGAGCTGTTTTTT.

This clonotype turned up a few times. The chain links TRBV4-1 to TRBJ1-1, with D maybe TRBD1 (5 bases). This CDR3 is 16 amino acids long. CDR1 is MGHRA, CDR2 YSYEKL, per germline. Trimming took 1 base from V and 1 from J, leaving 13 bases between them. The CDR3 loop is CASSQVPGRANTEAFF. The CDR3 DNA sequence: TGCGCCAGCAGCCAAGTTCCGGGACGCGCGAACACTGAAGCTTTCTTT.

This clonotype was detected ten times or more. In DNA form, the CDR3 reads TGCAGCGTGGACGGGGTCTACGAGCAGTACTTC. It translates to CSVDGVYEQYF. The V call is TRBV29-1, the J call TRBJ2-7; maybe TRBD2 (5 bases). The CDR3 sequence is 11 residues long. V dropped 6 bases and J dropped 3 bases, with 9 bases sitting between them. Germline CDR1 is SQVTM and CDR2 is ANQGSEA.

This clonotype has at least ten counts. For the CDR3, the DNA is TGTGCCAGCAGTGAGGGCTGGGGAACTGAAGCTTTCTTT. This gives the protein CASSEGWGTEAFF. The chain carries TRBV25-1 and TRBJ1-1; unclear D gene. Deletions cut 3 bases from V and 5 bases from J, with 10 bases between. Germline V gene lookup returns CDR1 MGHDK and CDR2 SYGVNS. The CDR3 is 13 amino acids.

J is TRBJ1-1 and V is TRBV30; D is undetermined. V dropped 6 bases and J dropped 0 bases, with 8 bases sitting between them. The CDR3 spans 12 residues. CDR1 GTSNPN and CDR2 SVGIG come from the germline V gene (reference sequence). The CDR3: CACGRLNTEAFF. The CDR3 region has the DNA TGTGCCTGCGGACGGTTGAACACTGAAGCTTTCTTT.

The table lists this clonotype with a few counts. This rearrangement joins TRBV25-1 to TRBJ2-1; D ambiguous. The CDR3 is 17 amino acids. Trimming removed 2 bases from V and 3 bases from J, with 17 bases in between. Per germline, CDR1 MGHDK and CDR2 SYGVNS. CDR3 residues: CASSEGEVSRVYNEQFF. CDR3 coding DNA: TGTGCCAGCAGTGAAGGTGAGGTTAGCAGAGTCTACAATGAGCAGTTCTTC.

The chain joins TRBV5-1 to TRBJ2-7, with a weak D call TRBD2 (7 bases). The CDR3 extends over 18 amino acids. Trimming left V 0 bases short and J 6 bases short, with 25 bases between. Germline CDR1 reads SGHRS; CDR2 reads YFSETQ. In nucleotides, the CDR3 is TGCGCCAGCAGCTTGGCCGCAGCCGATACGGGGGGCGTTTTCGAGCAGTACTTC. Translated, it gives CASSLAAADTGGVFEQYF.